The TCR beta chain described here comes from a study of lymphopenia after photon versus proton radiotherapy. V was pared by 1 base and J by 3 bases, with 7 bases between. Germline CDR1 SGHVS, CDR2 FQNEAQ. The CDR3 runs to 14 residues. The study, taken as a whole, reports: Authors raise, but do not show, better survival with proton therapy. Relative stability marked proton patients; photon patients lost diversity and naive cells. Post-nadir TCR diversity decline inversely tracked overall survival among those who died. After lymphocyte nadir, photon-treated repertoires showed oligoclonal expansion, especially CD8+ Temra.

Repertoires were generated with immunoSEQ multiplex PCR, while TCRdb's copy carries only in-frame clones and drops some. The repertoire holds about 39,000 clones, 92% seen once, with approximately 14% in the top ten. About this clone: Its antigen remains unknown.

The V gene is TRBV7-8, the J gene TRBJ1-5; weak D call: TRBD1 (5 bases). The source material was peripheral blood, sampled from a patient treated with photon-based radiotherapy. The TCR comes from a man aged 55 to 70 with cholangiocarcinoma. CDR3 loop: CASSLGRDNQPQHF. The CDR3 coding sequence is TGTGCCAGCAGCTTAGGCAGGGACAATCAGCCCCAGCATTTT.